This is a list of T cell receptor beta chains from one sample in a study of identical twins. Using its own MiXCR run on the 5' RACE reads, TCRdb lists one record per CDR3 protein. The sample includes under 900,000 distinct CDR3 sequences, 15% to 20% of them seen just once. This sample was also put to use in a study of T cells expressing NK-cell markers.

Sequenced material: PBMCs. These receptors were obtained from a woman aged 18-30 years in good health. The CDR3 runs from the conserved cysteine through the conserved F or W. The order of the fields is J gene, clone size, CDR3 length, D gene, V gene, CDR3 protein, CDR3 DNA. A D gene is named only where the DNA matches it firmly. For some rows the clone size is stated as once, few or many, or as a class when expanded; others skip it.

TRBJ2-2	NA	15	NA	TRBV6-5	CASSFGARTTGELFF	TGTGCCAGCAGTTTTGGGGCGCGTACGACCGGGGAGCTGTTTTTT
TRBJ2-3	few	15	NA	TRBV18	CASSPSVGTTDTQYF	TGTGCCAGCTCACCATCGGTTGGTACCACAGATACGCAGTATTTT
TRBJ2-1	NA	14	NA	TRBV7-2	CASSFRDFPREQFF	TGTGCCAGCAGCTTTCGGGACTTCCCTCGGGAGCAGTTCTTC
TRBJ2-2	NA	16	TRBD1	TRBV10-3	CAISAGTGANTGELFF	TGTGCCATCAGTGCAGGGACAGGGGCCAACACCGGGGAGCTGTTTTTT
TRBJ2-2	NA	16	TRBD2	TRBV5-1	CASSRSGHTNTGELFF	TGCGCCAGCAGCCGTAGCGGGCATACGAACACCGGGGAGCTGTTTTTT
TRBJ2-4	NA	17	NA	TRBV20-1	CSATRDLYHAGKNIQYF	TGCAGTGCTACCCGGGACCTTTACCACGCGGGCAAAAACATTCAGTACTTC
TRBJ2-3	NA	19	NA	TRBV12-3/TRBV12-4	CTSSFTFQKREEERDTQYF	TGTACCAGCAGTTTCACCTTTCAGAAAAGGGAGGAGGAAAGAGATACGCAGTATTTT
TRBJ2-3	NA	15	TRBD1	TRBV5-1	CASSPQGASTDTQYF	TGCGCCAGCAGCCCACAGGGGGCTAGCACAGATACGCAGTATTTT
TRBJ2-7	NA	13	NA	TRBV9	CASSRDSAGEQYF	TGTGCCAGCAGTAGGGACTCCGCCGGGGAGCAGTACTTC
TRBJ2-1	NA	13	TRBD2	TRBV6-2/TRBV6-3	CASVAGPYNEQFF	TGTGCCAGCGTAGCGGGGCCCTACAATGAGCAGTTCTTC
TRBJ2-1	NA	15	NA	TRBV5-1	CASSSQGPSYNEQFF	TGCGCCAGCAGCTCACAGGGCCCCTCCTACAATGAGCAGTTCTTC
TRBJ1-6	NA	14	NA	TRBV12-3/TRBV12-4	CASSSQRGNSPLHF	TGTGCCAGCAGTTCCCAACGGGGGAATTCACCCCTCCACTTT
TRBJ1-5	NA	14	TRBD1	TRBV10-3	CAISPGQGRGPQHF	TGTGCCATCAGCCCCGGACAGGGTCGGGGACCCCAGCATTTT
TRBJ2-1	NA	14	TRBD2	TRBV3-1	CASSQDSGKNEQFF	TGTGCCAGCAGCCAAGATAGCGGGAAGAATGAGCAGTTCTTC
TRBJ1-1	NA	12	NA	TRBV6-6	CASSSKNTEAFF	TGTGCCAGCAGTAGTAAGAACACTGAAGCTTTCTTT
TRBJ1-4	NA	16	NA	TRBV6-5	CASSYLNREGDEKLFF	TGTGCCAGCAGTTACCTCAACAGGGAAGGGGATGAAAAACTGTTTTTT
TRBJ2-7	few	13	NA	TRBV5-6	CASSSWDIYEQYF	TGTGCCAGCAGCTCCTGGGACATCTACGAGCAGTACTTC
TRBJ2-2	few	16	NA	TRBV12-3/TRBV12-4	CASIHSWGRVTGELFF	TGTGCCAGCATCCACTCCTGGGGGCGGGTCACCGGGGAGCTGTTTTTT
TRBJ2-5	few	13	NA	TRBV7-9	CASNNRVRETQYF	TGTGCCAGCAACAACAGGGTTAGGGAGACCCAGTACTTC
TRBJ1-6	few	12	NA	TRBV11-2	CASSLVFSPLHF	TGTGCCAGCAGCTTAGTTTTTTCACCCCTCCACTTT
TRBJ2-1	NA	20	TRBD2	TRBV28	CASSFGTSGGTLSSYNEQFF	TGTGCCAGCAGTTTCGGGACTAGCGGGGGGACTCTTAGCTCCTACAATGAGCAGTTCTTC
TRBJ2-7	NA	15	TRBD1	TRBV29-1	CSVEISIGTGGQQYF	TGCAGCGTTGAGATCAGTATAGGGACAGGGGGCCAGCAGTACTTC
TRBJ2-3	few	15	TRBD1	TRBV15	CATSSPDRVVDTQYF	TGTGCCACCAGCAGCCCGGACAGGGTGGTAGATACGCAGTATTTT
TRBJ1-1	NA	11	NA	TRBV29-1	CSVEAPAEAFF	TGCAGCGTTGAAGCCCCGGCCGAAGCTTTCTTT
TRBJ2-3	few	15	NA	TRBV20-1	CSATPPGVSGDTQYF	TGCAGTGCCACACCCCCGGGGGTTTCAGGAGATACGCAGTATTTT
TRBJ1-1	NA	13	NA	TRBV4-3	CASSQRVRTEAFF	TGCGCCAGCAGCCAAAGGGTACGAACTGAAGCTTTCTTT
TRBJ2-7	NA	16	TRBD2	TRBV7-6	CASSPISGQTLYEQYF	TGTGCCAGCAGCCCAATTAGCGGGCAGACCCTCTACGAGCAGTACTTC
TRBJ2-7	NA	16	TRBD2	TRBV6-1	CASSGTSGGWAYEQYF	TGTGCCAGCAGTGGCACTAGCGGGGGGTGGGCCTACGAGCAGTACTTC
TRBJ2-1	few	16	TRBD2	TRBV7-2	CASSLRGTSGYNEQFF	TGTGCCAGCAGTTTGCGAGGGACTAGCGGCTACAATGAGCAGTTCTTC
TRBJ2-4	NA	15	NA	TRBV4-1	CASSHDSLAKNIQYF	TGCGCCAGCAGCCACGACAGTTTAGCCAAAAACATTCAGTACTTC
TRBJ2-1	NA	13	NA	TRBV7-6	CASRLPPGKKQFF	TGTGCCAGCAGGCTCCCCCCGGGGAAGAAGCAGTTCTTC
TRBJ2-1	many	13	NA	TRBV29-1	CSASDGSYNEQFF	TGCAGCGCCTCGGACGGCTCCTACAATGAGCAGTTCTTC
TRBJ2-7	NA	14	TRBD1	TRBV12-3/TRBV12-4	CASSLSGQGNEQYF	TGTGCCAGCAGTTTAAGTGGACAGGGCAACGAGCAGTACTTC
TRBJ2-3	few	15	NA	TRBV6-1	CASSPGAAIKGRQYF	TGTGCCAGCAGTCCGGGGGCAGCGATAAAGGGGAGGCAGTATTTT
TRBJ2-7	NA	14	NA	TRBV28	CASSSRTPGYEQYF	TGTGCCAGCAGTAGCCGGACTCCGGGATACGAGCAGTACTTC
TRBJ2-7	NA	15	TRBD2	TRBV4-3	CASSPRGEETYEQYF	TGCGCCAGCAGCCCTCGGGGGGAAGAGACCTACGAGCAGTACTTC
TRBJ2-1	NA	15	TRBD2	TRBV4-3	CASSHPAGVSNEQFF	TGCGCCAGCAGCCATCCAGCGGGAGTTTCGAATGAGCAGTTCTTC
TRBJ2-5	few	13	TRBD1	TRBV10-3	CAISGGQEETQYF	TGTGCCATCAGTGGGGGACAGGAAGAGACCCAGTACTTC
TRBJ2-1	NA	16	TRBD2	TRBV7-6	CASSLGAASGRSEQFF	TGTGCCAGCAGCTTGGGGGCCGCTAGCGGGAGGTCGGAGCAGTTCTTC
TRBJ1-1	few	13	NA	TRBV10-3	CAISGRLNTEAFF	TGTGCCATCAGTGGACGGTTAAACACTGAAGCTTTCTTT
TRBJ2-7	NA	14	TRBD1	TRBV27	CASSLMDRPYEQYF	TGTGCCAGCAGTTTAATGGACAGGCCCTACGAGCAGTACTTC
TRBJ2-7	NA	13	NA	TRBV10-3	CAIGRDSSYEQYF	TGTGCCATCGGGCGCGACAGTTCCTACGAGCAGTACTTC
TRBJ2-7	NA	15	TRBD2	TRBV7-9	CASSPGTSGIDEQYF	TGTGCCAGCAGCCCCGGGACTAGCGGGATCGACGAGCAGTACTTC
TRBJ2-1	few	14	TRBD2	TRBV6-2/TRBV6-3	CASNGVAGYNEQFF	TGTGCCAGCAACGGGGTAGCGGGATACAATGAGCAGTTCTTC
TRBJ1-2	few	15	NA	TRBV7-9	CASSARDLANYGYTF	TGTGCCAGCAGCGCACGGGATCTTGCTAACTATGGCTACACCTTC
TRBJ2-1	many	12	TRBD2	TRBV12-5	CASIAGGNEQFF	TGTGCTAGTATAGCGGGAGGCAATGAGCAGTTCTTC
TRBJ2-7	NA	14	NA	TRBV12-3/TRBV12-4	CASTPTQKVYEQYF	TGTGCCAGCACCCCGACCCAAAAGGTGTACGAGCAGTACTTC